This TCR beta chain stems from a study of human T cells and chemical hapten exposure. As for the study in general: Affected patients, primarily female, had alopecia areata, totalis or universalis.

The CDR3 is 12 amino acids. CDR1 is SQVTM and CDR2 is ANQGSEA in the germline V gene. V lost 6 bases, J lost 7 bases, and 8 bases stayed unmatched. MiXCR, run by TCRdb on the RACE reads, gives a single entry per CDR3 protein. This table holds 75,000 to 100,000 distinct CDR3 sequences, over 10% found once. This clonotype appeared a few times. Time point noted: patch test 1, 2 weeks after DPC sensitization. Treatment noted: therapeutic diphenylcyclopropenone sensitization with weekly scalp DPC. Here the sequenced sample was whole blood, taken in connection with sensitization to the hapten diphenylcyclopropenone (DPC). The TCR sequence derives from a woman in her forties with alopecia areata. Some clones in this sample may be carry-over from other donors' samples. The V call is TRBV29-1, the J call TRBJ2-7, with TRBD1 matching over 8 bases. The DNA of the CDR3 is TGCAGCGTACGGCAGGGGGCGGGGGAGCAGTACTTC. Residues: CSVRQGAGEQYF.